This TCR beta chain is drawn from a study of regulatory T cells in long-lasting Graves disease (TCRdb year 2021). About the full investigation: Patients with newly diagnosed Graves' disease had been on antithyroid drugs for under 3 months. The study was conducted in China and was registered as a clinical trial. Peripheral blood TCR sequencing and RNA sequencing compared persistent Graves' disease patients with newly diagnosed Graves' disease patients. A total of around 35 samples underwent TCR sequencing: around 13 from persistent and around 20 from newly diagnosed Graves' disease patients. What the work shows at the level of the full study, not this receptor alone: TRBV28, TRBJ1-2 and TRBJ2-5 were preferentially used in persistent disease, while TRBV20-1 and TRBJ2-1 were favored in newly diagnosed disease. Only the TCR beta chain was sequenced and analyzed. The small sample size was acknowledged by the authors as a limitation that may reduce accuracy. A larger number of public clonotypes was shared among persistent patients (over 2,500) than among newly diagnosed patients (roughly 1,000). Peripheral blood alone was examined, since thyroid tissue, which constituted the primary lesion, could not be accessed. Compared with newly diagnosed patients, persistent Graves' disease patients had lower TCR Shannon entropy and fewer highly expanded clones, which suggests clonal expansion.

With respect to this clonotype: Its antigen remains unidentified. There are no base qualities to consult, and no much larger clone falls within one base.

In the paper's terms, the time point label means: newly diagnosed GD, antithyroid drugs for less than 3 months. RNA was extracted from PBMCs in TRIzol for both TCR sequencing and RNA sequencing. The diagnosis of Graves' disease followed American Thyroid Association guidelines. Patients for the study were recruited at an endocrinology department in Xi'an, China. From each patient, about 9 milliliters of peripheral blood was collected into an EDTA anticoagulant tube. PBMCs were isolated by Ficoll Paque Plus density gradient separation without further T cell sorting. An Agilent 2100 Bioanalyzer and agarose gel were used to assess RNA quality, and a NanoDrop 2000 was used to measure RNA concentration. Receptor libraries were prepared by multiplex PCR. The listed sequencing device is Illumina HiSeq 4000. TCR beta libraries were built with iRepertoire HTBI primers and Arm-PCR amplification of CDR3 regions. Gel purification was performed on PCR products prior to sequencing. Concerning the study's data processing: Across samples, some 62 TRBV and roughly 15 TRBJ segments were identified and used for gene usage analysis of CDR3 amino acid clonotypes. COPE and FqMerger were used to merge the filtered high-quality paired reads into contigs. BLAST was used to align contigs to IMGT TRBV, TRBD and TRBJ reference genes, and CDR3 was defined according to IMGT. Any clonotype with a frequency above 0.1% was counted as a highly expanded clone. Shannon entropy was used to measure repertoire diversity, and the Gini coefficient was used to measure V-J evenness. Clonotypes shared by more than one individual were considered public. The public sequencing data were trimmed at Q25 with fastp and processed into clonotypes with MiXCR by TCRdb, which kept only in-frame beta chains. Records with the same CDR3 protein are collapsed into one entry carrying the most frequent genes and DNA. These V and J calls originate from TCRdb's pipeline instead of the authors' own analysis. This sample gives approximately 540,000 distinct CDR3 sequences in total; about 11% of them show up just once. The ten biggest clones cover around 10% of the sample.

Sequences SGHTA (CDR1) and FQGTGA (CDR2) are obtained from the germline V gene. Between the V and J ends, shortened by 0 bases and 4 bases respectively, the junction contains 14 bases. The CDR3 goes from the cysteine to the phenylalanine over 16 residues. The entry retains the CDR3 DNA only, 48 bases that are in frame from base 1. These data were likewise used in another study, on T cells in Graves' hyperthyroidism and ophthalmopathy. From that second study: Graves' hyperthyroidism was defined as stable when no progression to ophthalmopathy occurred over 18 months of follow-up. Hyperthyroidism patients were newly diagnosed, with disease duration under 2 months, and aged 18 to 65 years. Patients with uncontrolled infections, other autoimmune diseases, pregnancy or lactation were excluded. Diagnoses were established on the basis of clinical symptoms, serum thyroxine and TRAb, thyroid ultrasound, and orbital computed tomography. The first round of RT-PCR for the TCR CDR3 was performed with the HTBI primer set and the Qiagen OneStep RT-PCR kit. Blood samples also contained most of the expanded thyroid clonotypes (frequency above 0.001), which suggests that blood repertoires may reflect thyroid immune responses. A 13 V-J signature model separated ophthalmopathy from stable hyperthyroidism, with about 88% sensitivity and roughly 82% specificity in cross-validation and 80%/75% in testing. During validation, the model predicted progression to ophthalmopathy a median of about 6.3 months ahead of onset, with almost 71% sensitivity and 72% to 80% specificity. To identify TCR V-J signatures that set the groups apart, the researchers used a discovery cohort of about a hundred patients, made up of roughly 45 with Graves' ophthalmopathy and 57 with stable Graves' hyperthyroidism. Prospective prediction of ophthalmopathy was tested in an independent validation cohort consisting of some 19 hyperthyroidism patients and 15 to 17 patients who later progressed to ophthalmopathy. The roughly 94 discovery patients were randomly split 7:3 into training and test sets. The study also compared thyroid tissue and blood T-cell repertoires from about six Graves' hyperthyroidism patients. After sampling, hyperthyroidism patients received methimazole starting at 30 mg daily, and ophthalmopathy patients received high-dose intravenous methylprednisolone. Libraries were constructed in a second round of multiplex PCR, after which size selection and purification were performed. The libraries were sequenced on an Illumina HiSeq2000 using paired-end 100 bp reads. SOAPnuke was used to process the raw data, with reads discarded if the reads contained adapters or uncalled bases, had a mean Phred below 15, or lacked an exact constant-primer or identifier match. High-quality paired reads were merged using COPE v1.2.5, and each unique nucleotide sequence was defined as a clonotype. MiTCR v1.1 was used to align the clonotypes against IMGT TRBV, TRBD and TRBJ reference segments. Analysis was restricted to V-J combinations with a frequency above 0.0001, which covered 98% to 99.2% of repertoires. The TCS score was defined as F50 (clonal expansion) divided by E x V (chaos), with BLOSUM62-based TCRdist calculated between CDR3 peptides within each V-J. Welch's t-statistics and random forest reduced 514 V-J features to roughly 13, which were used in a naive Bayes classifier (R e1071). Sample size was not statistically predetermined, and investigators were not blinded to group allocation. According to the paper, TCR Vbeta CDR3 sequencing was carried out on around 140 peripheral blood samples, which came from under 50 ophthalmopathy, around 74 hyperthyroidism and approximately 17 progressor patients.

Sequencing used peripheral blood mononuclear cells (PBMCs), obtained at new diagnosis, from a patient treated with antithyroid drugs. The source is a woman aged 25-40 years with Graves disease. Donor details come from another sample of the same person, matched by shared clones. The rearrangement joined TRBV7-3 to TRBJ2-3; the D segment could be TRBD2, given 5 matching bases. The CDR3 has the sequence CASSLTARGFADTQYF. Read as DNA, the sequence is TGTGCCAGCAGCTTAACGGCCCGGGGATTTGCAGATACGCAGTATTTT.